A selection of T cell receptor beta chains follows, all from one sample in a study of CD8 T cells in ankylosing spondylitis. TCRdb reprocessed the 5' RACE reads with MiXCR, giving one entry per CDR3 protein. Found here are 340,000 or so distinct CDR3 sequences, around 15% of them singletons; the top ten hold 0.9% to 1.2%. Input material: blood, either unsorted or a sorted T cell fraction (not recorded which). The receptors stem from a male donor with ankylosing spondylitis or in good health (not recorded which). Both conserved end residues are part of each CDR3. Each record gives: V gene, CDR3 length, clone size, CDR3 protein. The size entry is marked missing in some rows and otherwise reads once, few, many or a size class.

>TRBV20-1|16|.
CSARDARGLVGGGYTF
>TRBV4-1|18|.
CASSHPPGGSSGADVLTF
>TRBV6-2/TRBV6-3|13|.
CASRAGGVYEQYF
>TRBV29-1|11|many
CSVEMNTEAFF
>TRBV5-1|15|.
CASSQQGQGNSPLHF
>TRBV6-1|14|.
CASRTGESAYEQYF
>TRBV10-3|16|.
CAISESPGGSYNEQFF
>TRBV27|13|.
CASSLRQHSPLHF
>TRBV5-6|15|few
CASSLVGTVDNEQFF
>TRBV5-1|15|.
CASSEKGSGANVLTF
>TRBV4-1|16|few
CASSQDQDRLTDTQYF
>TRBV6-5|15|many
CASSYWGGASDTQYF
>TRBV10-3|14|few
CAIRGQLNSPEAFF
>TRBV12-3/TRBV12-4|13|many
CASSFAGPYGYTF
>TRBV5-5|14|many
CASSLEVFNYEQYF
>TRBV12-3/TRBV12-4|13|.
CASSYYGRFEAFF
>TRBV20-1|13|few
CSASGGAKNIQYF
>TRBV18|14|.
CASSPPRNTGELFF
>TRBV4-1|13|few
CASSQVQGEAAHF
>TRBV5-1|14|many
CASQLTFNTDTQYF
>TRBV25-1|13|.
CASSEVRGSGYTF
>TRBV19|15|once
CASRIAATNTGELFF
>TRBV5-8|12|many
CASSLRRSPLHF
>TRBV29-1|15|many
CSADSDSSGANVLTF
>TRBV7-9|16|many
CASRPAGAGYTGELFF
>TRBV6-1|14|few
CASGGAYSNQPQHF
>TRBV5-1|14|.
CASSRGAENTEAFF
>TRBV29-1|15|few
CSVEYRSGVTETQYF
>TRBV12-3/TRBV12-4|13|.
CASRSGVNQPQHF
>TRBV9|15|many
CASSAEGGRNYGYTF
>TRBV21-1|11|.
CAPYRANVLTF
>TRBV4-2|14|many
CASSQETAQETQYF
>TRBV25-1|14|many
CASSRQGGANVLTF
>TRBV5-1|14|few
CASSIPGQVYEQYF
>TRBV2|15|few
CASRPTTGRSTEAFF
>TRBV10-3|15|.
CATGGLAGDTGELFF
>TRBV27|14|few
CASRPSSYNSPLHF
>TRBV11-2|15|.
CASRPSGTGRREQYF